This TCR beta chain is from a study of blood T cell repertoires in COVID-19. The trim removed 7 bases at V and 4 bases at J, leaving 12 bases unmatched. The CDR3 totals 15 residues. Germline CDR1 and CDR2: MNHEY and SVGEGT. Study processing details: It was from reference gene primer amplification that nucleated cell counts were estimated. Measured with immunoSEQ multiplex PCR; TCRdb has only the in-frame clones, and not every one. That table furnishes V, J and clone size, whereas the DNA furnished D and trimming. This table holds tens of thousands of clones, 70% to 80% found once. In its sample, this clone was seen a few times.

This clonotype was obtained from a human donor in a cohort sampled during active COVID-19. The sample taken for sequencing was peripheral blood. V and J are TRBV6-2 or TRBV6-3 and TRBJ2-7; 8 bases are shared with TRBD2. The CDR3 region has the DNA TGTGCCAGCACCCCGGGGGGGGCGACCCTTTACGAGCAGTACTTC. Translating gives CASTPGGATLYEQYF.